This TCR beta chain was found in a study of blood T cell repertoires in COVID-19. In the study overall: T cells, B-cell-depleted T cells, or PBMCs supplied cDNA or gDNA.

In the authors' workflow: Nucleated cell counts were estimated from reference gene primer amplification. TCRdb's copy holds only in-frame clones and misses some; the assay was immunoSEQ multiplex PCR. V and J calls and clone size are copied from that table; D and trimming were computed from the DNA. The repertoire holds just under 20,000 clones, with roughly 85% as singletons. V shed 6 bases and J shed 5 bases, with 19 bases lying between them. Germline V CDR1 and CDR2: SNHLY, FYNNEI. This CDR3 is built from 15 residues. The source material was peripheral blood. The source of this sequence is a human donor with active COVID-19. The donor label of this sample is uncertain. The chain couples TRBV2 to TRBJ1-2; tentative D call: TRBD1 (5 bases). CDR3 DNA: TGTGCCAGCAGCTCCACAGGCGATCCGATGTATGGCTACACCTTC. Translating gives CASSSTGDPMYGYTF.